What follows are 13 T cell receptor beta chains derived from one specimen sequenced in a study of beta chain features in type 1 diabetes. Investigators reverse transcribed all isolated RNA, so they sequenced expressed TCRB transcripts. Generated by immunoSEQ multiplex PCR, the TCRdb table keeps only in-frame clones and is missing some. Of 300,000 to 400,000 clones detected, approximately 9.9% appear once; the ten largest clones hold approximately 0.016%. Specimen: naive CD4+ T cells from blood. Source of these receptors: a woman aged 25 to 39 in good health.

The chain has TRBV7-6 and TRBJ1-5; D remains ambiguous. The CDR3 runs 14 residues. V was cut by 1 base and J by 4 bases, with 8 bases left in between. The V gene's germline CDR1 is SGHVS and CDR2 FNYEAQ. CDR3 sequence: CASSLVHNNQPQHF. The CDR3 coding sequence is TGTGCCAGCAGCTTAGTACACAATAATCAGCCCCAGCATTTT.

This rearrangement joins TRBV19 to TRBJ2-1; 12 bases match TRBD2. The length of the CDR3 is 16 residues. The ends lost 3 bases at V and 3 bases at J; junction bases unmatched: 3. CDR1 and CDR2 from the germline V gene are LNHDA and SQIVND (reference sequence). CDR3 nucleotides: TGTGCCAGTAGTATGTCGGGACTAGCGGGCTACAATGAGCAGTTCTTC. This encodes CASSMSGLAGYNEQFF.

This clone was observed a few times. The chain combines TRBV9 with TRBJ2-3, with TRBD2 as a possible D gene (5 bases). V lost 3 bases, J lost 3 bases, and 14 bases lay in between. The CDR3 contains 15 residues. CDR1 and CDR2 (germline): SGDLS, YYNGEE. CDR3 amino acids: CASSALALSTDTQYF. The DNA of the CDR3 is TGTGCCAGCAGCGCCCTAGCCCTATCGACAGATACGCAGTATTTT.

The J gene is TRBJ2-7, the V gene TRBV10-3; D possibly corresponds to TRBD1 (6 bases). Germline assignment: CDR1 ENHRY and CDR2 SYGVKD. This CDR3 contains 14 residues. Trimming removed 5 bases at V and 5 bases at J, with 16 bases between. CDR3 in DNA: TGTGCCATCAGTCCCCCACAGGGCCGGAACGAGCAGTACTTC. The encoded protein is CAISPPQGRNEQYF.

The rearrangement joins TRBV6-5 to TRBJ2-1; D gene unclear. The V end was cut by 6 bases, the J end by 7 bases, with 7 bases between. The CDR3 extends over 11 amino acids. Germline CDR1 MNHEY, CDR2 SVGAGI. The CDR3 DNA sequence: TGTGCCAGCAGACTCTTTAATGAGCAGTTCTTC. Translating gives CASRLFNEQFF.

This clone has more than one count but fewer than ten. The same CDR3 is also encoded by other DNA sequences in this sample. The chain carries TRBV30 and TRBJ1-1; TRBD1 is a possible D gene (5 bases). The V gene's germline CDR1 is GTSNPN and CDR2 SVGIG (reference sequence). The CDR3 has 13 amino acids. V was cut by 0 bases and J by 4 bases, with 9 bases left in between. The CDR3 bases are TGTGCCTGGAGTGTAGCCGGGGGCACTGAAGCTTTCTTT. Its protein is CAWSVAGGTEAFF.

This clone occurred a few times. This chain uses TRBV30 with TRBJ2-1; 7 nucleotides align to TRBD1. The CDR3 is made up of 15 amino acids. Germline CDR1 is GTSNPN and CDR2 is SVGIG (reference sequence). V gave up 4 bases and J gave up 4 bases; unmatched junction bases: 10. The CDR3 region has the DNA TGTGCCTGGACCATTACCGGGACAGAATACAATGAGCAGTTCTTC. This codes for CAWTITGTEYNEQFF.

This clone came up a few times. The chain joins TRBV7-2 to TRBJ1-5; 8 bases agree with TRBD1. CDR3 length: 16 amino acids. The germline V gene has CDR1 SGHTA and CDR2 FQGNSA. Losses at the gene ends were 5 bases for V and 3 bases for J; bases not matched to a gene: 9. CDR3 in amino acids: CASSPRTGPSNQPQHF. Written as DNA, the CDR3 is TGTGCCAGCAGCCCCCGGACAGGGCCCTCCAATCAGCCCCAGCATTTT.

This chain joins TRBV6-4 and TRBJ2-3, with a tentative D call TRBD2 (6 bases). CDR1 MRHNA and CDR2 SNTAGT come from the germline V gene. The CDR3 is 15 residues long. V was pared by 5 bases and J by 2 bases, with 14 bases between. The CDR3 region has the DNA TGTGCCAGCAGTCCCGGAGCGGGCCTCACAGATACGCAGTATTTT. Amino acids: CASSPGAGLTDTQYF.

The V and J genes are TRBV5-1 and TRBJ1-1, with D uncertain. V lost 0 bases, J lost 3 bases, and 12 bases lay in between. CDR3 length: 15 amino acids. The germline V gene has CDR1 SGHRS and CDR2 YFSETQ. The CDR3, as DNA: TGCGCCAGCAGCTTGGATGGGGAGGTGTACACTGAAGCTTTCTTT. Translating it yields CASSLDGEVYTEAFF.

This clone appeared a few times. This chain connects TRBV4-2 to TRBJ1-1; tentative D call: TRBD1 (5 bases). The CDR3 loop spans 14 amino acids. V shed 0 bases and J shed 0 bases, with 5 bases lying between them. The germline CDR1 and CDR2 sequences are LGHNA and YNFKEQ. CDR3 sequence reads: CASSQEGLNTEAFF. CDR3 DNA sequence: TGTGCCAGCAGCCAAGAGGGGCTGAACACTGAAGCTTTCTTT.

The gene calls are TRBV7-6 and TRBJ2-5; possible D gene TRBD1, 6 bases. The germline V gene encodes CDR1 SGHVS and CDR2 FNYEAQ. V was cut by 5 bases and J by 4 bases, with 8 bases left in between. The CDR3 runs to 12 residues. The DNA of the CDR3 is TGTGCCAGCAGCATCAGGGGAGAGACCCAGTACTTC. Its protein is CASSIRGETQYF.

This chain joins TRBV4-3 and TRBJ2-5, with 11 bases lining up with TRBD2. With V trimmed by 0 bases and J by 2 bases, 5 bases remained unmatched. CDR3 length equals 17 residues. The germline V gene encodes CDR1 LGHNA and CDR2 YSLEER. This CDR3 is CASSQDWVAGGQETQYF. The CDR3, as DNA: TGCGCCAGCAGCCAAGATTGGGTAGCGGGAGGGCAAGAGACCCAGTACTTC.